This paragraph reports one TCR beta chain. PCR amplification relied on 60 Vbeta primers (plus 13 Jbeta primers). Some clones are missing from TCRdb's copy, which holds only in-frame ones; the method was immunoSEQ multiplex PCR. The sample has roughly 150,000 clones, 73% seen once. In germline, CDR1 is SGHRS, CDR2 YFSETQ. This CDR3 comprises 16 residues. V shed 5 bases, J shed 3 bases, and the junction held 12 bases outside the gene matches. This specimen belongs to a study of cytomegalovirus exposure and HLA in healthy donors. The gene calls are TRBV5-1 and TRBJ2-7; 9 nucleotides agree with TRBD1. This TCR was sampled from a woman between 18 and 29 years old in good health and CMV-seropositive. Sequenced material: PBMCs. The chain's CDR3 is CASSLKPGQGYYEQYF. Written as DNA, the CDR3 is TGCGCCAGCAGTTTGAAACCGGGACAGGGATACTACGAGCAGTACTTC.